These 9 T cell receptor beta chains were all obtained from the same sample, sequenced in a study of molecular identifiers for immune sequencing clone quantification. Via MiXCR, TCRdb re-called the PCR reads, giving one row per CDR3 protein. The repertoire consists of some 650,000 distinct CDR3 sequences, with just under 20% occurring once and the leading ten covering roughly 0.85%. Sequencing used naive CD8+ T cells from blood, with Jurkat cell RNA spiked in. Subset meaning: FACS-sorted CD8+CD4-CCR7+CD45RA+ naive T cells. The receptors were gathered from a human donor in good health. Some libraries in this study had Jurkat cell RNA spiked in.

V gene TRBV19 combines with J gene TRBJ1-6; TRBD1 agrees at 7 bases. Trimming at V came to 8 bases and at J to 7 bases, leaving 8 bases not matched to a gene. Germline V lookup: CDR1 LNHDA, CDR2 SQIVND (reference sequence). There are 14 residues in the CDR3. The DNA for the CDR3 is TGTGCCAGTGGGGACAGCCCGGGGAATTCACCCCTCCACTTT. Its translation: CASGDSPGNSPLHF.

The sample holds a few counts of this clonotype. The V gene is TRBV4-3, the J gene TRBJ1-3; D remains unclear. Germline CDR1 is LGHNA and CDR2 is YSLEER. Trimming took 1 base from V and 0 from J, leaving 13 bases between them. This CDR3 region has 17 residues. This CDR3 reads CASSQGAYYPSGNTIYF. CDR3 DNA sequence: TGCGCCAGCAGCCAAGGGGCCTACTACCCCTCTGGAAACACCATATATTTT.

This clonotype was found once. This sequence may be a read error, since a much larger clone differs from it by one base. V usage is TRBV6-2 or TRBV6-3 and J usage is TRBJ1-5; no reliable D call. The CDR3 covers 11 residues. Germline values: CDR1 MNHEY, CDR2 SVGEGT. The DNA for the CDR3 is TGTACCAGCAGTTACCCTGGGAGTCAGCATTTT. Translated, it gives CTSSYPGSQHF.

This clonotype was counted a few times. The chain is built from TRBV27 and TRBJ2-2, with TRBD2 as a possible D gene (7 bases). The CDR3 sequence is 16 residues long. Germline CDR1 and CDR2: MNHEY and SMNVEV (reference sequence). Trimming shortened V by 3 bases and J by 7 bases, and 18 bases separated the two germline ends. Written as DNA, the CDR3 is TGTGCCAGCAGTTTTTTGGGGGGGGCCTGGGTCGGGGAGCTGTTTTTT. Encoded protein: CASSFLGGAWVGELFF.

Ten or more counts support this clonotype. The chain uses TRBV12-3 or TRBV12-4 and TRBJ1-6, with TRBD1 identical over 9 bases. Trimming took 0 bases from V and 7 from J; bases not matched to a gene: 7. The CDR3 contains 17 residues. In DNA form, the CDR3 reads TGTGCCAGCAGTTTAGCCCTAGGACAGGGGCCCAATTCACCCCTCCACTTT. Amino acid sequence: CASSLALGQGPNSPLHF.

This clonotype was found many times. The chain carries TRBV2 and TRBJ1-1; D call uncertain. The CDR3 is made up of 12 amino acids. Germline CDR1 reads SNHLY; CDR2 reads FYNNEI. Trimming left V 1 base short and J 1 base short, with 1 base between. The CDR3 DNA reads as TGTGCCAGCAGTGAAGAGAACACTGAAGCTTTCTTT. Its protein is CASSEENTEAFF.

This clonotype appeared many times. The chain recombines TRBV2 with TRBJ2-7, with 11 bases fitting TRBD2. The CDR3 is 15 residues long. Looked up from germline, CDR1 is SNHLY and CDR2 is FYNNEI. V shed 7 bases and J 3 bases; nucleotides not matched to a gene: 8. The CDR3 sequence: CASTKSGTSGYEQYF. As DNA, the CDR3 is TGTGCCAGCACCAAATCCGGGACTAGCGGCTACGAGCAGTACTTC.

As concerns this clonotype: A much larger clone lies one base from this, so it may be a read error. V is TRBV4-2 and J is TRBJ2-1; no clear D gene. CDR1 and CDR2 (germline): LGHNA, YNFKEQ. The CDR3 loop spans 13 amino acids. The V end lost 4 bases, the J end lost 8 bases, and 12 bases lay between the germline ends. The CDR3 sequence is CASSLVGFDEQFF. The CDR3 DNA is TGTGCCAGCAGCCTAGTCGGCTTCGATGAGCAGTTCTTC.

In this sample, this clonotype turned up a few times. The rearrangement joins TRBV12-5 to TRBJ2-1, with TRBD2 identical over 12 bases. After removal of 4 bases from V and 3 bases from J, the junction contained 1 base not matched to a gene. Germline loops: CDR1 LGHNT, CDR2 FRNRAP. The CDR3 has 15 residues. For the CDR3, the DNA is TGTGCTAGTGGTTCGGGACTAGCGGGCTACAATGAGCAGTTCTTC. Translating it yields CASGSGLAGYNEQFF. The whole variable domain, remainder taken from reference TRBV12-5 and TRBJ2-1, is DARVTQTPRHKVTEMGQEVTMRCQPILGHNTVFWYRQTMMQGLELLAYFRNRAPLDDSGMPKDRFSAEMPDATLATLKIQPSEPRDSAVYFCASGSGLAGYNEQFFGPGTRLTVL.